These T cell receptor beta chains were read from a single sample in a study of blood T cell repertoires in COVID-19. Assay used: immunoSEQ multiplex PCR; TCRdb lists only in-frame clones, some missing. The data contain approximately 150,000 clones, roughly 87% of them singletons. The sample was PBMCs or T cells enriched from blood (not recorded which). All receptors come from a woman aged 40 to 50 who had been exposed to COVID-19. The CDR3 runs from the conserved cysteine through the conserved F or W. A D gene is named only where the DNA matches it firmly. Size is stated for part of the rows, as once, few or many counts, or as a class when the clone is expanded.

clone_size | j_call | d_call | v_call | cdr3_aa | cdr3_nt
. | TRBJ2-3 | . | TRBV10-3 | CAISVDWTDTQYF | TGTGCCATCAGTGTCGACTGGACAGATACGCAGTATTTT
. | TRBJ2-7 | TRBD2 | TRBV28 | CASRPPLAGGPYEQYF | TGTGCCAGCAGGCCACCCCTAGCGGGAGGGCCCTACGAGCAGTACTTC
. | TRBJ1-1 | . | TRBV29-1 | CSVQHAGTEAFF | TGCAGCGTCCAACATGCGGGCACTGAAGCTTTCTTT
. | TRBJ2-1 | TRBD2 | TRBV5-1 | CASRLTSGGYNEQFF | TGCGCCAGCAGACTGACTAGCGGGGGCTACAATGAGCAGTTCTTC
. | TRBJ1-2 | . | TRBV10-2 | CASKDGGKYSLNYGYTF | TGCGCCAGCAAGGATGGCGGGAAATATAGCCTGAACTATGGCTACACCTTC
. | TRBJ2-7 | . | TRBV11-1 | CASSQTGFEFEQYF | TGTGCCAGCAGCCAAACAGGGTTTGAATTCGAGCAGTACTTC
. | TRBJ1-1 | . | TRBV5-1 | CASRRPRGAGDTEAFF | TGCGCCAGCAGACGTCCCCGGGGGGCGGGTGACACTGAAGCTTTCTTT
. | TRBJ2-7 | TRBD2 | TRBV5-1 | CASSLSGLVRYNEQYF | TGCGCCAGCAGCTTGTCAGGACTAGTAAGGTACAACGAGCAGTACTTC
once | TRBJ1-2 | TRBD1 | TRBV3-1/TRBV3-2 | CASSPTGSYGYTF | TGTGCCAGCAGCCCGACAGGGTCCTATGGCTACACCTTC
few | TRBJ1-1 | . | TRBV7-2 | CASSLPAGQGEAFF | TGTGCCAGCAGCTTACCCGCGGGCCAAGGTGAAGCTTTCTTT
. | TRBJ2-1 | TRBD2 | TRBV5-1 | CASSLETSGAYNEQFF | TGCGCCAGCAGCTTGGAGACTAGCGGGGCTTACAATGAGCAGTTCTTC
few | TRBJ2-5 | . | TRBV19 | CASSIPQGSGETQYF | TGTGCCAGTAGTATCCCACAGGGATCGGGAGAGACCCAGTACTTC
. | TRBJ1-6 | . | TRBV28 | CASGGGDSPLHF | TGTGCCAGCGGGGGAGGGGATTCACCCCTCCACTTT
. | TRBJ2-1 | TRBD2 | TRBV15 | CATSRPTSVSYNEQFF | TGTGCCACCAGCAGGCCGACTAGCGTCTCCTACAATGAGCAGTTCTTC
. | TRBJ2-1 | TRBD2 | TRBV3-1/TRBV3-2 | CASSQDMASGANEQFF | TGTGCCAGCAGCCAAGATATGGCTAGCGGGGCCAATGAGCAGTTCTTC
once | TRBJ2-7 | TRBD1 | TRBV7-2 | CASSSSPGQVSYEQYF | TGTGCCAGCAGCTCATCACCGGGACAGGTTTCATACGAGCAGTACTTC
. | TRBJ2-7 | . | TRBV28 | CASSSGQGGEQYF | .
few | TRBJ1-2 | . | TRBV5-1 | CASNPSGGANDYGYTF | TGCGCCAGCAACCCAAGTGGGGGGGCTAATGACTATGGCTACACCTTC
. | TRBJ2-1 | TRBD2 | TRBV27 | CASKTSGSFNEQFF | TGTGCCAGCAAGACTAGCGGGAGTTTCAATGAGCAGTTCTTC
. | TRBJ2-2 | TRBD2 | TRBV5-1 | CASSMGLAGANGELFF | TGCGCCAGCAGCATGGGACTAGCGGGAGCGAACGGGGAGCTGTTTTTT
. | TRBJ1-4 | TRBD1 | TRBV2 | CASTRDRGGEKLFF | TGTGCCAGCACCAGGGACAGGGGAGGGGAAAAACTGTTTTTT